This T cell receptor beta chain was sequenced during a study of blood T cells in healthy people across ages. Findings and caveats of the study: As naive T cell percentage varied, TCR beta diversity correlated strongly with it.

The CDR3 spans 15 residues. The ends were cut back, 0 bases at V and 4 bases at J, with 13 bases in the middle. Per the germline V gene, CDR1 is SEHNR and CDR2 is FQNEAQ (reference sequence). Many counts were recorded for this clonotype. What it binds is unknown. PCR was performed a second time for about 7 to 12 cycles using a sample-barcoded 5' primer and a J-beta primer mix. Each single sample gave us at least 3 million CDR3-containing paired-end reads. One entry per CDR3 protein results from TCRdb running MiXCR on the 5' RACE reads. The sample shows hundreds of thousands of distinct CDR3 sequences, approximately 52% of them seen only once.

This chain joins TRBV7-9 and TRBJ2-7; D is undetermined. This receptor was identified in a woman older than 75 in good health. The sequencing sample was made of blood. The CDR3 DNA follows: TGTGCCAGCAGCTTAGCGGCCGGCTTCCAATACGAGCAGTACTTC. Its translation: CASSLAAGFQYEQYF.